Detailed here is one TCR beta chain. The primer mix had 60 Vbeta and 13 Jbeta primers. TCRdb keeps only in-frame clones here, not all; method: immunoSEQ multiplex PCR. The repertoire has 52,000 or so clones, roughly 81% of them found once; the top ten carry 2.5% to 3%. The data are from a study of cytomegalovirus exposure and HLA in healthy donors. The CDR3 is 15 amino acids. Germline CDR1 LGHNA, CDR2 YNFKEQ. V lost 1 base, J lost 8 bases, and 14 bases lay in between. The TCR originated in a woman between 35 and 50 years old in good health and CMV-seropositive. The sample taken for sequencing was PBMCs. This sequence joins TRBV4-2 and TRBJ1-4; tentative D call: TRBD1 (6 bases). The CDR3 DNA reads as TGTGCCAGCAGCCAAGTACAGGGCGGACCCGAAAAACTGTTTTTT. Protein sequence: CASSQVQGGPEKLFF.